This TCR beta chain comes out of a study of blood T cell repertoires in COVID-19. Study information: PBMCs, B-cell-depleted T cells, or T cells were the source of the cDNA or gDNA that made up the material.

Authors' methods: Amplification from reference gene primers served as the basis for estimated nucleated cell counts. The data were produced by immunoSEQ multiplex PCR, yet TCRdb's version contains in-frame clones alone and is incomplete. V and J calls plus clone size are reproduced from that table; the DNA served to infer D and trimming. The sample yields 120,000 to 150,000 clones, more than 80% seen once. CDR3 size: 17 residues. Trimming shortened V by 0 bases and J by 2 bases, and 14 bases separated the two germline ends. CDR1 and CDR2 from the germline V gene are LNHNV and YYDKDF (reference sequence).

The specimen sequenced was peripheral blood. The TCR was taken from a human donor in a cohort sampled during active COVID-19. The V and J genes are TRBV15 and TRBJ1-5; D is perhaps TRBD1 (5 bases). DNA for the CDR3: TGTGCCACCAGCAGAGATTTAGCAGGGCTCGGCAATCAGCCCCAGCATTTT. Encoded protein: CATSRDLAGLGNQPQHF.